What follows are 18 T cell receptor beta chains derived from one specimen sequenced in a study of T cells in Graves' hyperthyroidism and ophthalmopathy. What was amplified from RNA transcripts were TCR beta CDR3 regions. During a first-round RT-PCR of the TCR CDR3, the HTBI primer set was used. In TCRdb, the multiplex PCR reads were re-called with MiXCR into one record per CDR3 protein. The data hold around 200,000 distinct CDR3 sequences, with more than 15% observed a single time. Input material: blood. The receptors originated from a woman in her forties or fifties with Graves' hyperthyroidism.

Many counts were recorded for this clonotype. The J gene is TRBJ1-5, the V gene TRBV24-1; D is undetermined. The CDR3 runs 12 residues. CDR1 and CDR2 (germline): KGHDR, SFDVKD. V shed 1 base and J shed 9 bases, with 6 bases lying between them. The CDR3 region is CATSDFSGPQHF. For the CDR3, the DNA is TGTGCCACCAGTGATTTTTCGGGGCCCCAGCATTTT.

This clonotype was recorded a few times. The chain employs TRBV27 and TRBJ2-7; a possible D gene is TRBD1 (6 bases). Germline assignment: CDR1 MNHEY and CDR2 SMNVEV (reference sequence). Trimming cost V 8 bases and J 5 bases, with 16 bases left between them. The CDR3 is 13 residues long. CDR3 sequence reads: CASRDSEGDEQYF. CDR3 coding DNA: TGTGCCAGCCGAGATTCTGAGGGGGACGAGCAGTACTTC.

This clonotype was seen many times. This rearrangement joins TRBV28 to TRBJ2-3; maybe TRBD1 (5 bases). This CDR3 has 14 amino acids. The germline CDR1 and CDR2 sequences are MDHEN and SYDVKM. The V end lost 5 bases, the J end lost 6 bases, and 15 bases lay between the germline ends. CDR3 DNA sequence: TGTGCCAGCAGTCAATCCCAGGGTACCGATACGCAGTATTTT. Amino acids: CASSQSQGTDTQYF.

This clonotype was found a few times. With a much larger clone just one base away, this may be a read error. The V call is TRBV28, the J call TRBJ1-2; 7 bases fit TRBD1. This CDR3 has 13 amino acids. Germline V gene sequence: CDR1 MDHEN, CDR2 SYDVKM. CDR3 sequence (DNA): TGTGCCGGCAGGTTGACAGGGAGAGGTGGCTACACCTTC. Its translation: CAGRLTGRGGYTF.

This chain connects TRBV12-3 or TRBV12-4 to TRBJ2-3; TRBD2 matches 9 bases. The ends lost 6 bases at V and 2 bases at J; junction bases unmatched: 9. The length of the CDR3 is 16 residues. The CDR3 DNA is TGTGCCAGCAGCCTCTCGACTAGCGGAGACACAGATACGCAGTATTTT. Residues: CASSLSTSGDTDTQYF.

Details on this clonotype: Given a much more abundant clone one base away, this may be a read error. The chain is built from TRBV28 and TRBJ1-4; 9 bases agree with TRBD1. CDR1 MDHEN and CDR2 SYDVKM come from the germline V gene. The CDR3 runs to 15 residues. V was pared by 5 bases and J by 8 bases, with 9 bases of the junction left unmatched. The CDR3 coding sequence is TGTGCCAGCAGTCCCCGGGACAGGGAAGAAGAAAAACTGTTTTTT. This gives the protein CASSPRDREEEKLFF.

This clonotype was seen repeatedly, ten times or more. The J gene is TRBJ2-7, the V gene TRBV5-6; 7 bases fit TRBD2. The V gene end was trimmed by 4 bases and the J gene end by 6 bases; junction bases not matched to a gene: 4. This CDR3 contains 12 residues. The germline CDR1 and CDR2 sequences are SGHDT and YYEEEE. The CDR3 protein is CASSLGGVEQYF. The CDR3 DNA reads as TGTGCCAGCAGCCTGGGGGGGGTCGAGCAGTACTTC.

The chain links TRBV18 to TRBJ1-1, with D possibly matching TRBD1 (6 bases). V lost 3 bases and J 5 bases, leaving 13 bases between the germline ends. Germline V CDR1 and CDR2: KGHSH, LQKENI. CDR3 length equals 14 residues. The DNA for the CDR3 is TGTGCCAGCTCACCCGGACAGATGATTACTGAAGCTTTCTTT. As protein: CASSPGQMITEAFF.

This clonotype was seen ten or more times. The rearrangement joins TRBV6-2 or TRBV6-3 to TRBJ1-1, with 7 nucleotides matching TRBD1. Germline trimming cut 8 bases from V and 0 bases from J; bases unmatched to any gene: 9. CDR1 is MNHEY and CDR2 is SVGEGT in the germline V gene. This CDR3 has 15 residues. The CDR3 DNA follows: TGTGCCAGCCGTCTTCGGACAGGTATGAACACTGAAGCTTTCTTT. Its protein is CASRLRTGMNTEAFF.

This clonotype was seen repeatedly, ten times or more. The gene calls are TRBV3-1 and TRBJ1-2; D perhaps matches TRBD1 (6 bases). There are 15 residues in the CDR3. CDR1 and CDR2 from the germline V gene are LGHDT and YNNKEL (reference sequence). V was cut by 6 bases and J by 2 bases, with 16 bases left in between. CDR3 protein: CASSLSRTVNYGYTF. DNA for the CDR3: TGTGCCAGCAGTCTATCAAGGACAGTCAACTATGGCTACACCTTC.

This clonotype was observed a few times. The chain employs TRBV7-9 and TRBJ1-2; the D gene is possibly TRBD1 (6 bases). Germline CDR1 SEHNR, CDR2 FQNEAQ (reference sequence). Trimming cost V 2 bases and J 7 bases, with 11 bases left between them. The CDR3 spans 13 residues. The CDR3 DNA reads TGTGCCAGCAGCTTACCGGGGGCCTTTGGCTACACCTTC. It yields the protein CASSLPGAFGYTF.

This clonotype appeared a few times. This sequence joins TRBV20-1 and TRBJ1-1; D is unresolved. CDR3 size: 12 residues. The V end was cut by 7 bases, the J end by 3 bases, with 12 bases between. CDR1 is DFQATT, CDR2 SNEGSKA, per germline (reference sequence). The CDR3 nucleotides are TGCAGTGTACTACAAGGAGACACTGAAGCTTTCTTT. The encoded protein is CSVLQGDTEAFF.

This clonotype has at least ten counts. The rearrangement joins TRBV6-5 to TRBJ1-2; D gene ambiguous. V lost 0 bases and J 8 bases, leaving 10 bases between the germline ends. The CDR3 consists of 13 residues. CDR1 and CDR2 from the germline V gene are MNHEY and SVGAGI. For the CDR3, the DNA is TGTGCCAGCAGTTACTCTGGGAGATGGGGCTACACCTTC. The encoded protein is CASSYSGRWGYTF.

There are many counts of this clonotype. The CDR3 nucleotides are TGTGCCAGCAGTTACTCGTTGCCCTCCTCAACTAATGAAAAACTGTTTTTT. Translating it yields CASSYSLPSSTNEKLFF. The genes are TRBV6-5 and TRBJ1-4; D is uncertain. CDR1 and CDR2 from the germline V gene are MNHEY and SVGAGI. V lost 0 bases and J 0 bases, leaving 11 bases between the germline ends. The CDR3 extends over 17 amino acids.

This clonotype was counted at least ten times. The chain joins TRBV19 to TRBJ2-7; 10 bases fit TRBD2. V was pared by 3 bases and J by 3 bases, with 11 bases of the junction left unmatched. This CDR3 has 17 amino acids. CDR1 and CDR2 from the germline V gene are LNHDA and SQIVND (reference sequence). Written as DNA, the CDR3 is TGTGCCAGTAGTATGATCAGCGGGGGGGCGAGGGTCTACGAGCAGTACTTC. It is translated as CASSMISGGARVYEQYF.

Only a few counts were recorded for this clonotype. The chain combines TRBV6-1 with TRBJ1-2; 8 nucleotides agree with TRBD1. Trimming took 4 bases from V and 3 from J; bases not matched to a gene: 10. Per germline, CDR1 MNHNS and CDR2 SASEGT. This CDR3 contains 16 residues. The CDR3 region is CASSAVNRGLDYGYTF. Here the CDR3 DNA reads TGTGCCAGCAGTGCAGTTAACAGGGGGTTGGACTATGGCTACACCTTC.

This clonotype was observed at least ten times. The rearrangement links TRBV6-1 to TRBJ1-5; D gene unclear. Germline CDR1 and CDR2: MNHNS and SASEGT. V was shortened by 5 bases and J by 3 bases, with 8 bases between the two germline ends. CDR3 size: 13 residues. The CDR3 DNA reads TGTGCCAGCAGTCCACGGTACAATCAGCCCCAGCATTTT. Translating gives CASSPRYNQPQHF.

This clonotype was recorded many times. The V gene is TRBV6-1, the J gene TRBJ1-1, with D possibly being TRBD1 (6 bases). The CDR3 totals 14 residues. Trimming cost V 6 bases and J 1 base, with 12 bases left between them. From germline, CDR1 is MNHNS and CDR2 SASEGT. CDR3 in DNA: TGTGCCAGCAGACGGGGACACACGAACACTGAAGCTTTCTTT. Translation gives CASRRGHTNTEAFF.